The clone carrying this T cell receptor (beta chain) was detected many times. Germline is not matched at one junction end, which may reflect a read error. The CDR3 consists of 13 residues. The germline V gene has CDR1 SGHRS and CDR2 YFSETQ. MiXCR, applied by TCRdb to the RT-PCR reads, yields one record per CDR3 protein. Seen here are about 680,000 distinct CDR3 sequences, 12% to 15% observed once, and the top ten hold just over 3.5%. This TCR was sampled from a female donor in good health, serving as a healthy control. The V call is TRBV5-1, the J call TRBJ2-2; D gene ambiguous. The source material was memory CD4+ T cells from blood. The CDR3 DNA reads as TGTGCCAGCAGCTTAGCCGGAACCGGGGAGCTGTTTTTT. It is translated as CASSLAGTGELFF. The full variable domain, its missing parts supplied by reference TRBV5-1 and TRBJ2-2, is KAGVTQTPRYLIKTRGQQVTLSCSPISGHRSVSWYQQTPGQGLQFLFEYFSETQRNKGNFPGRFSGRQFSNSRSEMNVSTLELGDSALYLCASSLAGTGELFFGEGSRLTVL.